This T cell receptor (beta chain) was identified during a study of a mutant IDH1 vaccine in newly diagnosed glioma. Study-wide results and caveats: Pseudoprogression apparently lacked any relation to changes in top peripheral T cell clonotypes.

J was trimmed by 5 bases and V by 5 bases; bases with no gene match: 11. CDR1 is LGHNA, CDR2 YNFKEQ, per germline. The CDR3 is 17 amino acids. On this clone: Its antigen is undetermined.

Clones were read by immunoSEQ multiplex PCR, and TCRdb kept only the in-frame ones, dropping some. The data show more than 50,000 clones, 65% to 90% seen once. Described time point: baseline, week 1 (first vaccination visit). Described treatment: pre-vaccination baseline after standard-of-care therapy. Astrocytomas that were new, WHO grade 3 or 4, IDH1-mutant and ATRX-lost were present in the donors. The receptor's source is a man younger than 40 with glioma. This sample comprised PBMCs, obtained from a glioma patient treated with radiotherapy, temozolomide or both. This chain joins TRBV4-2 and TRBJ2-5; TRBD2 matches 13 bases. CDR3 loop: CASSKRETSGGRETQYF. In DNA form, the CDR3 reads TGTGCCAGCAGCAAAAGAGAGACTAGCGGGGGGCGGGAGACCCAGTACTTC.